Detailed here is one T cell receptor beta chain. Its antigen remains unknown. This sample is part of a study of cytomegalovirus exposure and HLA in healthy donors. Study details: In a later analysis, it was reported that the roughly 120 validation repertoires had been produced on the same platform as the 690 or so repertoires belonging to the first cohort. The study, taken as a whole, reports: Most TCR sequences were uncommon, yet certain public TCRs appeared in many donors. A few chains linked to CMV were shown in vitro to be specific for CMV antigens. Reports indicated that the classifier achieved high specificity and sensitivity in diagnosing cytomegalovirus status.

The CDR3 is 16 amino acids. The junction had 6 bases not matched to a gene; V was cut back by 3 bases and J by 4 bases. CDR1 and CDR2 (germline): SGHRS, YFSETQ. Sequencing used immunoSEQ multiplex PCR; TCRdb keeps in-frame clones, though not all of them. Altogether about 160,000 clones are present, roughly 80% being singletons, with the ten largest covering roughly 10%. The sample taken for sequencing was PBMCs. This chain joins TRBV5-1 and TRBJ2-1, with TRBD2 matching 11 bases. The sequence came from a man aged 25-40 years in good health and CMV-seropositive. In DNA, the CDR3 is TGCGCCAGCAGCTACTCTAGCGGGGGGCTGTACAATGAGCAGTTCTTC. Translation gives CASSYSSGGLYNEQFF. Together with reference TRBV5-1 and TRBJ2-1, the CDR3 gives the full variable domain: KAGVTQTPRYLIKTRGQQVTLSCSPISGHRSVSWYQQTPGQGLQFLFEYFSETQRNKGNFPGRFSGRQFSNSRSEMNVSTLELGDSALYLCASSYSSGGLYNEQFFGPGTRLTVL.